This is a list of T cell receptor beta chains from one sample in a study of cytomegalovirus exposure and HLA in healthy donors. TCRdb's copy holds only in-frame clones and misses some; the assay was immunoSEQ multiplex PCR. The sample includes 95,000 to 150,000 clones, over 70% of them seen just once. The source material was PBMCs. Every receptor here comes from a woman between 40 and 55 years old in good health and CMV-seronegative. CDR3s include the opening cysteine and the closing phenylalanine or tryptophan. The D gene is left open where the match is weak. Size tells how often a clone was seen (once, few, many) or the class of an expanded clone, and some rows leave it out.

>-|TRBV4-3|-|TRBJ2-7
TGCGCCAGCAGCCGCGCAGTAATCAACAGGGATTCGCGCTACGAGCAGTACTTC
CASSRAVINRDSRYEQYF
>-|TRBV7-2|-|TRBJ1-3
TGTGCCAGCAGCTTCGGTGGAAACACCATATATTTT
CASSFGGNTIYF
>-|TRBV7-6|-|TRBJ2-7
TGTGCCAAGGTATGGCGGGGGCCGGCGGAGGCCTACGAGCAGTACTTC
CAKVWRGPAEAYEQYF
>-|TRBV4-3|-|TRBJ2-7
TGCGCCAGCAGCCATATAGGGGGATCCTACGAGCAGTACTTC
CASSHIGGSYEQYF
>-|TRBV7-3|-|TRBJ2-1
TGTGCCAGCAGCTTAGGAGGGGAGGCATACAATGAGCAGTTCTTC
CASSLGGEAYNEQFF
>-|TRBV7-2|-|TRBJ2-5
TGTGCCAGCAGCCCTGCCTGGGAGACGAAAGAGACCCAGTACTTC
CASSPAWETKETQYF
>few|TRBV6-5|TRBD2|TRBJ2-3
TGTGCCAGCAGTTACCAAGGGCGGGAGACGGGCGATACGCAGTATTTT
CASSYQGRETGDTQYF
>-|TRBV10-2|-|TRBJ1-1
TGCGCCAGCAGGCAGGGTAGGGAGAACACTGAAGCTTTCTTT
CASRQGRENTEAFF
>-|TRBV11-3|TRBD1|TRBJ2-7
TGTGCCACCAGACGGGACAGGGGCAGGTACGAGCAGTACTTC
CATRRDRGRYEQYF
>-|TRBV5-6|-|TRBJ1-2
TGTGCCAGCAACAGGCCAAACTATGGCTACACCTTC
CASNRPNYGYTF
>-|TRBV5-1|-|TRBJ2-3
TGCGCCAGCAGCTTGCCGGGCACAGATACGCAGTATTTT
CASSLPGTDTQYF
>-|TRBV6-6|-|TRBJ2-2
TGTGCCAGCAGTTACTCGAGGGCCTGGAAGGCCGGGGAGCTGTTTTTT
CASSYSRAWKAGELFF
>-|TRBV27|TRBD1|TRBJ2-5
TGTGCCAGCAGTCCTTACCCAGGGACAGGGCTGTACTTC
CASSPYPGTGLYF
>-|TRBV5-1|-|TRBJ2-7
TGCGCCAGCAGCTCGGGCCCGGGACTCGACTTCTCCTACGAGCAGTACTTC
CASSSGPGLDFSYEQYF
>-|TRBV7-2|TRBD2|TRBJ2-5
TGTGCCAGCAGCTTAGCACGACCGGGGGGAGATCAAGAGACCCAGTACTTC
CASSLARPGGDQETQYF
>-|TRBV9|TRBD2|TRBJ2-5
TGTGCCAGCAGCGTAGGGAATAGCGGGAGTTTCGGTGAGACCCAGTACTTC
CASSVGNSGSFGETQYF
>once|TRBV9|-|TRBJ2-5
TGTGCCAGCAGCGTAGGTAGCTCGCGTGGGGCCTCCCAGTACTTC
CASSVGSSRGASQYF
>-|TRBV5-4|TRBD1|TRBJ1-2
TGTGCCATCCCGACAGGGGTACATGGCTACACCTTC
CAIPTGVHGYTF
>few|TRBV19|-|TRBJ1-1
TGTGCCAGTAGTATCAGATACAGGGTCGCCCCTGAAGCTTTCTTT
CASSIRYRVAPEAFF
>-|TRBV4-3|-|TRBJ2-5
TGCGCCAGCAGCCCCCGCTCCAGGGCTGGAGAGACCCAGTACTTC
CASSPRSRAGETQYF
>-|TRBV7-9|TRBD1|TRBJ2-7
TGTTCCAGCAGCCCAACAGGGGGGCCAAATTACGAGCAGTACTTC
CSSSPTGGPNYEQYF
>-|TRBV6-5|TRBD1|TRBJ2-3
TGTGCCAGCAGATCCGCCCGACAGGGGACAGATACGCAGTATTTT
CASRSARQGTDTQYF
>-|TRBV10-3|-|TRBJ2-2
TGTGCCATCAGCCCAGGGGCCAACACCGGGGAGCTGTTTTTT
CAISPGANTGELFF
>once|TRBV10-3|-|TRBJ2-7
TGTGCCATCAGTGAGGGGGCGAACGAGCAGTACTTC
CAISEGANEQYF
>-|TRBV7-9|-|TRBJ1-1
TGTGCCAGCAGCTTAGAGGGGGTATGGAACACTGAAGCTTTCTTT
CASSLEGVWNTEAFF
>few|TRBV16|-|TRBJ1-2
TGTGCCAGCAGCCCCTACTATGGCTACACCTTC
CASSPYYGYTF
>-|TRBV7-7|TRBD2|TRBJ2-3
TGTGCCAGCAGCCCGAAACTAGCGGGGGGGCCCGATACGCAGTATTTT
CASSPKLAGGPDTQYF
>-|TRBV4-2|TRBD2|TRBJ2-7
TGTGCCAGCAGCCAAGATCTGGCTAGCGGGAACTACGAGCAGTACTTC
CASSQDLASGNYEQYF
>-|TRBV19|-|TRBJ1-2
TGTGCCAGTAGTATTCCTGGCGGGGTCCCTCGAGATGGCTACACCTTC
CASSIPGGVPRDGYTF
>-|TRBV4-2|-|TRBJ1-5
TGTGCCAGCAGCTTGGCGCGGGTCAACAATCAGCCCCAGCATTTT
CASSLARVNNQPQHF
>-|TRBV5-1|TRBD1|TRBJ1-1
TGCGCCAGCAGCTTACCCGTGGGGACAGGGAACGCTGAAGCTTTCTTT
CASSLPVGTGNAEAFF
>-|TRBV5-6|-|TRBJ1-5
TGTGCCAGCAGCTTGGGACAGGTCAATCAGCCCCAGCATTTT
CASSLGQVNQPQHF
>-|TRBV4-1|TRBD1|TRBJ2-5
TGCGCCAGCAGCCAAGATCTTAGGGGGCCGGATGAGACCCAGTACTTC
CASSQDLRGPDETQYF
>-|TRBV28|-|TRBJ1-4
TGTGCCAGCAGTTCCAGGGCGACTAATGAAAAACTGTTTTTT
CASSSRATNEKLFF
>-|TRBV4-1|TRBD1|TRBJ2-7
TGCGCCAGCAGCCAAGACGGACAGGGGGCCTACGAGCAGTACTTC
CASSQDGQGAYEQYF
>-|TRBV4-1|-|TRBJ2-3
TGCGCCAGCAGCCAAGGCATAGCTTCATATACGCAGTATTTT
CASSQGIASYTQYF
>-|TRBV6-5|TRBD1|TRBJ1-1
TGTGCCAGCAGCTCAGGGGGCGGGAGCACTGAAGCTTTCTTT
CASSSGGGSTEAFF
>-|TRBV7-3|-|TRBJ1-6
TGTGCCAGCAGCTTAGGGGCGGATTCACCCCTCCACTTT
CASSLGADSPLHF
>-|TRBV7-8|-|TRBJ1-1
TGTGCCAGCAGCTTAGGGGGGGACACTGAAGCTTTCTTT
CASSLGGDTEAFF
>-|TRBV12-5|-|TRBJ1-2
TGTGGGACCGGGAATGTTTATGGCTACACCTTC
CGTGNVYGYTF
>-|TRBV6-5|-|TRBJ1-5
TGTGCCAGCAAGGCTGGAGGGAACCTCAATCAGCCCCAGCATTTT
CASKAGGNLNQPQHF
>-|TRBV25-1|-|TRBJ1-6
TGTGCCAGCAGTGTCCAATATTCACCCCTCCACTTT
CASSVQYSPLHF
>-|TRBV4-2|TRBD1|TRBJ1-4
TGTGCCAGCAGCCAAGCGGGACAGGGTGATGAAAAACTGTTTTTT
CASSQAGQGDEKLFF
>-|TRBV6-5|-|TRBJ1-1
TGTGCCAGCACCGAAACAGGAGTTGGTGCTGAAGCTTTCTTT
CASTETGVGAEAFF
>-|TRBV9|-|TRBJ1-4
TGTGCCAGCAGCGTCGCCGCAGGGATAACTAATGAAAAACTGTTTTTT
CASSVAAGITNEKLFF
>-|TRBV25-1|-|TRBJ2-1
TGTGCCAGCAGTCCCAGACAGAGGTCCTACAATGAGCAGTTCTTC
CASSPRQRSYNEQFF
>once|TRBV10-2|TRBD2|TRBJ2-2
TGCGCCAGCAGCCGACTAGCGAGGAACACCGGGGAGCTGTTTTTT
CASSRLARNTGELFF
>-|TRBV7-7|TRBD1|TRBJ2-5
TGTGCCAGCAGCCCGTTGACAGGGGGACAAGAGACCCAGTACTTC
CASSPLTGGQETQYF
>-|TRBV19|TRBD2|TRBJ2-3
TGTGCCAGTGGTAATAGCGGGGAGCCAGATACGCAGTATTTT
CASGNSGEPDTQYF
>-|TRBV28|TRBD1|TRBJ1-5
TGTGCCAGCCGACAGGGCGATCAGCCCCAGCATTTT
CASRQGDQPQHF
>-|TRBV7-8|TRBD2|TRBJ2-7
TGTGCCAGCAGCAGACTAGCGGAGAGGAGGGCTGGCGAGCAGTACTTC
CASSRLAERRAGEQYF
>-|TRBV9|TRBD2|TRBJ2-1
TGTGCCAGCAGCGAAAGACTAGCGGGGGGTGACAATGAGCAGTTCTTC
CASSERLAGGDNEQFF
>few|TRBV6-5|-|TRBJ2-7
TGTGCCAGCAGTTACTCGAGTTTGGGCACCTACGAGCAGTACTTC
CASSYSSLGTYEQYF
>-|TRBV7-2|TRBD2|TRBJ2-7
TGTGCCAGCAGCTTAGTAGAGGGACTAGCGGGAGTGAAGCAGTACTTC
CASSLVEGLAGVKQYF
>-|TRBV19|-|TRBJ2-3
TGTGCCAGTAGTCCGGAGGGCTCTCTTACAGATACGCAGTATTTT
CASSPEGSLTDTQYF
>-|TRBV7-2|-|TRBJ2-7
TGTGCCAGCAGCCAATGGATGACACTAGTCTACGAGCAGTACTTC
CASSQWMTLVYEQYF
>-|TRBV28|-|TRBJ1-4
TGTGCCAGCAGTAGTACAGGAGCCTTTAATGAAAAACTGTTTTTT
CASSSTGAFNEKLFF
>-|TRBV11-3|-|TRBJ2-5
TGTGCCAGCAGCTCCAGAACAGGGTGTGCTGGGGAGACCCAGTACTTC
CASSSRTGCAGETQYF
>-|TRBV4-3|-|TRBJ1-4
TGCGCCAGCAGCCCCGGAGGTATTGCGGCTAATGAAAAACTGTTTTTT
CASSPGGIAANEKLFF
>-|TRBV5-4|-|TRBJ1-1
TGTGCCAGCAGCTTGGATACAATCTCTGAAGCTTTCTTT
CASSLDTISEAFF